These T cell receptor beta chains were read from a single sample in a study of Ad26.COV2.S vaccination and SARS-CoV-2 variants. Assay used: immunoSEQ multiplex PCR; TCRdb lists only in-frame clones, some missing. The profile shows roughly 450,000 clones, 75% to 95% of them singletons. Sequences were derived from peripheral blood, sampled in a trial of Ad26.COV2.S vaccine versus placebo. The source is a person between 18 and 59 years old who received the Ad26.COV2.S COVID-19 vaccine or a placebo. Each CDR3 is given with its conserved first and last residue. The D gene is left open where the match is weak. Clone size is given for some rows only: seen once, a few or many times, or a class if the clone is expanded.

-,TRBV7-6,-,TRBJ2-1,TGTGCCAGCAGCTTAGCGCTCTTCAGGTCCTACAATGAGCAGTTCTTC,CASSLALFRSYNEQFF
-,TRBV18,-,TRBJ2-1,TGTGCCAGCTCCAAGCTCGGAACGATCGATGAGCAGTTCTTC,CASSKLGTIDEQFF
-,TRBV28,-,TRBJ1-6,TGTGCCAGCAGTTCTCCCAGCTCCTATAATTCACCCCTCCACTTT,CASSSPSSYNSPLHF
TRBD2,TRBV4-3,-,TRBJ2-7,TGCGCCAGCAGCGGACTAGCGGGAGATTCCAACGAGCAGTACTTC,CASSGLAGDSNEQYF
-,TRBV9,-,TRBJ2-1,TGTGCCAGCAGCGTAGCAGATCAATACAATGAGCAGTTCTTC,CASSVADQYNEQFF
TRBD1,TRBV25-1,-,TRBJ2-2,TGTGCCAGCACGGGACAGGGCTTCACCGGGGAGCTGTTTTTT,CASTGQGFTGELFF
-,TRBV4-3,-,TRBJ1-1,TGCGCCAGCAGCCAGTTTCAGGGATACACTGAAGCTTTCTTT,CASSQFQGYTEAFF
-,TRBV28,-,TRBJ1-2,TGTGCCAGCAGTTTTGAGGGTCTTAGAGGCTACACCTTC,CASSFEGLRGYTF
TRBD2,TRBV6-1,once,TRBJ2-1,TGTGCCAGCAGTGAGTGGCGGGAGATAATCAATGAGCAGTTCTTC,CASSEWREIINEQFF
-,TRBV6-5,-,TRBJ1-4,TGTGCCAGCAGTTTCAGGGACCAAAAACTGTTTTTT,CASSFRDQKLFF
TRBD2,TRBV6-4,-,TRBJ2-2,TGTGCCAGCAGTGAAGCGGGAGACCTAACCGGGGAGCTGTTTTTT,CASSEAGDLTGELFF
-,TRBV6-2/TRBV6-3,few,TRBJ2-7,TGTGCCAGCAGTTACCCTTCGGGGGACGAGCAGTACTTC,CASSYPSGDEQYF
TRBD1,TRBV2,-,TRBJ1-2,TGTGCCAGCAGTGAGGACAGGGCTCGAGGCTACACCTTC,CASSEDRARGYTF
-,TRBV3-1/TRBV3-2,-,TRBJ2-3,TGTGCCAGCAGCCAATACGGCACAGATACGCAGTATTTT,CASSQYGTDTQYF
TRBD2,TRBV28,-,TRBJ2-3,TGTGCCAGCAGAAGTACTAGCGGGGCAGATACGCAGTATTTT,CASRSTSGADTQYF
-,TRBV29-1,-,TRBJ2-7,TGCAGCGTTGAAGTCCGGAATCCCTACGAGCAGTACTTC,CSVEVRNPYEQYF
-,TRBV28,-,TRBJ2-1,TGTGCCAGCAGTGGCCCCAATGAGCAGTTCTTC,CASSGPNEQFF
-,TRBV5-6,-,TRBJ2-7,TGTGCCAGCAGCCTATACCACGAGCAGTACTTC,CASSLYHEQYF
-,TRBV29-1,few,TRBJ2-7,TGCAGCGCCCGGGACAAGGCCTACGAGCAGTACTTC,CSARDKAYEQYF
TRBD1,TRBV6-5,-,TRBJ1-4,TGTGCCAGCAGTCGAGGGGACAGGGGCGGAAAACTGTTTTTT,CASSRGDRGGKLFF
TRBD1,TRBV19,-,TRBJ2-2,TGTGCCAGTAGTAATTCGCCCGGGACAGGGTCCACCGGGGAGCTGTTTTTT,CASSNSPGTGSTGELFF
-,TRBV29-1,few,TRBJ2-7,TGCAGCGTTGAAGATGGGCCTACCTACGAGCAGTACTTC,CSVEDGPTYEQYF
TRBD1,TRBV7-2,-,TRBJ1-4,TGTGCCAGCAGCTTAGCGGGGACAGGGTATGAAAAACTGTTTTTT,CASSLAGTGYEKLFF
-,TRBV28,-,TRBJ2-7,TGTGCCAGCAGGGGGGACGCAACCTACGAGCAGTACTTC,CASRGDATYEQYF
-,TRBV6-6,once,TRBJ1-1,TGTGCCAGCAGCCAGACCCGGGGGGGAGGCACTGAAGCTTTCTTT,CASSQTRGGGTEAFF
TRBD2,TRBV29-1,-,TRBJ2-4,TGCAGCGTTGTCACTAGCGGGAGTGGGCTGAACATTCAGTACTTC,CSVVTSGSGLNIQYF
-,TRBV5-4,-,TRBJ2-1,TGTGCCAGCAGCTTAACAAGCGGGTCCTACAATGAGCAGTTCTTC,CASSLTSGSYNEQFF
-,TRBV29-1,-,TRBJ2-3,TGCAGCGCCCTAATTGCAAACACAGATACGCAGTATTTT,CSALIANTDTQYF
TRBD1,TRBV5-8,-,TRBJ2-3,TGTGCCAGCAGCTTGTCTCCCGGACAGGTATTT,CASSLSPGQVF
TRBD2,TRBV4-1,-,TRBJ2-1,TGCGCCAGCAGCCACCGACTAGCGGGAGGCTATCACAATGAGCAGTTCTTC,CASSHRLAGGYHNEQFF
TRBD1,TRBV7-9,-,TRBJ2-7,TGTGCCAGCAGGCCATCGACAGGGTCTGTTGACGAGCAGTACTTC,CASRPSTGSVDEQYF
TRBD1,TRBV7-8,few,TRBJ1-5,TGTGCCAGCAGCTTCGACAGGGGCCTAAGGCAGCCCCAGCATTTT,CASSFDRGLRQPQHF
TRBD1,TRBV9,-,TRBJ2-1,TGTGCCAGCAGCGCCTGGGACAGCTCCTACAATGAGCAGTTCTTC,CASSAWDSSYNEQFF
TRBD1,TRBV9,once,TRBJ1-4,TGTGCCAGCAGCTTTGGGACAGCTAATAATGAAAAACTGTTTTTT,CASSFGTANNEKLFF
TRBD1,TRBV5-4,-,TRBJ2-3,TGTGCCAGCCAGGACGGGACAGGGTCCCCAGATACGCAGTATTTT,CASQDGTGSPDTQYF
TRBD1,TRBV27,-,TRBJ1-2,TGTGCCAGCAGTCCGTTACAACGGACAGGGAGTGGCTACACCTTC,CASSPLQRTGSGYTF
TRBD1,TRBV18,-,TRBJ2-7,TGTGCCAGCTCACCCCTGACAGGGGCGATCTACGAGCAGTACTTC,CASSPLTGAIYEQYF
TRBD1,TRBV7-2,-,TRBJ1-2,TGTGCCAGCAGCTCCCGACAGGGGGACTATGGCTACACCTTC,CASSSRQGDYGYTF
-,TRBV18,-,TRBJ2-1,TGTGCCAGCTCACCACCCAGTCACAATGAGCAGTTCTTC,CASSPPSHNEQFF
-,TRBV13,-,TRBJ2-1,TGTGCCAGCAGCTCAGATCCGTCAGGGGACTTCTACAATGAGCAGTTCTTC,CASSSDPSGDFYNEQFF
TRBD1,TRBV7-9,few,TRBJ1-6,TGTGCCAGCAGACGACAGGGCGAGAGCCATTCACCCCTCCACTTT,CASRRQGESHSPLHF
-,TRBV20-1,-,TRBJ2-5,TGCAGTGCTCCGGAACCTGAGACCCAGTACTTC,CSAPEPETQYF
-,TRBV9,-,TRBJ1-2,TGTGCCAGCAGCGCAGAGGGGGGTAACTATGGCTACACCTTC,CASSAEGGNYGYTF
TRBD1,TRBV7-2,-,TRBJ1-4,TGTGCCAGCAGCTTAGTGGGACAGGGATCATCGGATGAAAAACTGTTTTTT,CASSLVGQGSSDEKLFF
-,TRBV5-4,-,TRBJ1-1,TGTGCCAGCAGCTTGGGGTTAGAGAACACTGAAGCTTTCTTT,CASSLGLENTEAFF
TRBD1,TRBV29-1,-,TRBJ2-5,TGCAGCGTTGGGACAGGGGGCGGGGAGACCCAGTACTTC,CSVGTGGGETQYF
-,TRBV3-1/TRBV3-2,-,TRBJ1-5,TGTGCCAGCAGCCCCCGGGCTAAACATAGCAATCAGCCCCAGCATTTT,CASSPRAKHSNQPQHF
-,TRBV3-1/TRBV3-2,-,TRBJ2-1,TGTGCCAGCAGCCAAGCCCGGTACGAGCAGTTCTTC,CASSQARYEQFF
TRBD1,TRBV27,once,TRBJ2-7,TGTGCCAGCAGTTTGGGACAGGGGGCTACCTACGAGCAGTACTTC,CASSLGQGATYEQYF
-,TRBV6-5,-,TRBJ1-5,TGTGCCAGCAGCCGGAACAAGGGTAGCAATCAGCCCCAGCATTTT,CASSRNKGSNQPQHF
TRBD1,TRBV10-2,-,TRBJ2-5,TGCGCCAGCAGTATTTCAGGACAGGGTAAAGAGACCCAGTACTTC,CASSISGQGKETQYF
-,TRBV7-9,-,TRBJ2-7,TGTGCCAGCAGCTTGTCCTACGAGCAGTACTTC,CASSLSYEQYF
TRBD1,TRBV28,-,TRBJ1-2,TGTGCCAGCAGTTTGGGGACAGGGACCGGCTACACCTTC,CASSLGTGTGYTF
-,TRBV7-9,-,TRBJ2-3,TGTGCCAGCAGCTTAATGTGGGTAGGCTCTAGCACAGATACGCAGTATTTT,CASSLMWVGSSTDTQYF